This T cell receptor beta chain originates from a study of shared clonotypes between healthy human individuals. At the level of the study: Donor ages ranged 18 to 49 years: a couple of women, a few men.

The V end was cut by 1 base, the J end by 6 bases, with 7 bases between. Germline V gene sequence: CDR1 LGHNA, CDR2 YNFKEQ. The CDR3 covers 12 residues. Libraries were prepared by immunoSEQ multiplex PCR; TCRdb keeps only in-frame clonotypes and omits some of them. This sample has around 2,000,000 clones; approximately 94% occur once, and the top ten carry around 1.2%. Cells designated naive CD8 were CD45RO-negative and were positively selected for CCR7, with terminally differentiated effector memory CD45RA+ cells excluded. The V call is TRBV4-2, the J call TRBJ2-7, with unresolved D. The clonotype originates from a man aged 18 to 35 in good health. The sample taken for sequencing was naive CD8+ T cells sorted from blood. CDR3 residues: CASSQGGFEQYF. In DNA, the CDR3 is TGTGCCAGCAGCCAAGGAGGTTTCGAGCAGTACTTC.